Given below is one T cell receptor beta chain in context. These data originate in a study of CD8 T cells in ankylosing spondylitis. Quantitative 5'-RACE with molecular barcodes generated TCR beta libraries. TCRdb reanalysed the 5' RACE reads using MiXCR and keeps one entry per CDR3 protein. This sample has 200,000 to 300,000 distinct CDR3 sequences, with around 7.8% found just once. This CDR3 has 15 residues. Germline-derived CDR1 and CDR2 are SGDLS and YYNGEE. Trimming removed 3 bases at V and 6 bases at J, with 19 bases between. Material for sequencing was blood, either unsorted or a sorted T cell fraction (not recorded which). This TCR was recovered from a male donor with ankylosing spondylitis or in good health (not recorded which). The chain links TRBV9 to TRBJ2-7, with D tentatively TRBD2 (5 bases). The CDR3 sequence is CASSAREGLSLEQYF. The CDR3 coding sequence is TGTGCCAGCAGCGCTCGTGAGGGCCTCTCACTCGAGCAGTACTTC.